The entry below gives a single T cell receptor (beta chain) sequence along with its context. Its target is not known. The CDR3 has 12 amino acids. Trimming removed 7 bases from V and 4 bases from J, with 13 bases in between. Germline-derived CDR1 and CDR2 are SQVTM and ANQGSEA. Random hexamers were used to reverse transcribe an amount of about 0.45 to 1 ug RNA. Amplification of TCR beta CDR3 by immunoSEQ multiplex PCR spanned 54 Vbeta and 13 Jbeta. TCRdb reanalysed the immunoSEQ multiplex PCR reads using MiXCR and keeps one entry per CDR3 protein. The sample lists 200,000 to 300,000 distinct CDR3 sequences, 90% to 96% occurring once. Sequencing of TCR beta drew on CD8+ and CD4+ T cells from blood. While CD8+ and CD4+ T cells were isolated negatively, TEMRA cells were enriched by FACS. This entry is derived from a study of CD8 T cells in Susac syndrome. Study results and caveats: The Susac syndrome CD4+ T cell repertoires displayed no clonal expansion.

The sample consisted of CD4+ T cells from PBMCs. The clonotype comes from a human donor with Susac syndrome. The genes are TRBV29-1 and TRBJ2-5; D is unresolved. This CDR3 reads CSERRTGETQYF. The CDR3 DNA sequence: TGCAGCGAAAGAAGGACCGGAGAGACCCAGTACTTC.